These 3 T cell receptor beta chains share one sample of origin, sequenced in a study of blood T cells in healthy people across ages. Primers used in a second PCR of about 7 to 12 cycles were a sample-barcoded 5' primer and a J-beta primer mix. TCRdb independently ran MiXCR on the 5' RACE reads; one entry per CDR3 protein. The table has 850,000 to 1,000,000 distinct CDR3 sequences, roughly 51% seen once. The sequencing input was blood. The receptor set was obtained from a woman in her sixties or seventies in good health.

This chain joins TRBV27 and TRBJ2-1; no definite D call. The germline CDR1 and CDR2 sequences are MNHEY and SMNVEV (reference sequence). V was clipped by 2 bases and J by 9 bases, with 14 bases between them. This CDR3 has 14 residues. The CDR3 DNA is TGTGCCAGCAGTTTAAGTTTGGTTCTAAGTGAGCAGTTCTTC. It is translated as CASSLSLVLSEQFF.

The J gene is TRBJ2-1, the V gene TRBV12-3 or TRBV12-4; D tentatively fits TRBD1 or TRBD2 (7 bases each). The CDR3 length is 14 residues. V lost 11 bases and J 6 bases, leaving 20 bases between the germline ends. In DNA, the CDR3 is TGTGCCGGCACCCAGGGGGGAGGGGGCAATGAGCAGTTCTTC. Residues: CAGTQGGGGNEQFF.

The chain combines TRBV12-3 or TRBV12-4 with TRBJ2-5; D not resolved. V gave up 3 bases and J gave up 11 bases, with 10 bases separating them. The CDR3 totals 11 residues. The CDR3 protein is CASSFGFEQYF. The CDR3 DNA follows: TGTGCCAGCAGTTTCGGATTTGAGCAGTACTTC.